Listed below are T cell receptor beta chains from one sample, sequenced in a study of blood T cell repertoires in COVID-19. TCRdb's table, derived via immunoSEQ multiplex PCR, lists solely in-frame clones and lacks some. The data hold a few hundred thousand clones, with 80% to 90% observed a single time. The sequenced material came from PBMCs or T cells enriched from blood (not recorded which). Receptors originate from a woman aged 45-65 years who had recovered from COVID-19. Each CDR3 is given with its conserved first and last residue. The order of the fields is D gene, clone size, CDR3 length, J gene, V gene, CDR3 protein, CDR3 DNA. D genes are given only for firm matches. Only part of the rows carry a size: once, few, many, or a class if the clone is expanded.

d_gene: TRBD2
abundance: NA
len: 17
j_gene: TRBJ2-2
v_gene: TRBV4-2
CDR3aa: CASSHGGSGGLTGELFF
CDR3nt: TGTGCCAGCAGCCACGGTGGAAGCGGGGGTTTGACCGGGGAGCTGTTTTTT

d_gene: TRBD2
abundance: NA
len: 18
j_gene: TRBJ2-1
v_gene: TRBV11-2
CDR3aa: CASSPHPLAGGAYNEQFF
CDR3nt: TGTGCCAGCAGCCCGCACCCCCTAGCGGGGGGAGCCTACAATGAGCAGTTCTTC

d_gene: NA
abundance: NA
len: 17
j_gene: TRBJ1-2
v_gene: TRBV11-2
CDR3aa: CASSSARGRGQNYGYTF
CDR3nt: TGTGCCAGCAGCAGTGCCCGTGGCAGGGGCCAGAACTATGGCTACACCTTC

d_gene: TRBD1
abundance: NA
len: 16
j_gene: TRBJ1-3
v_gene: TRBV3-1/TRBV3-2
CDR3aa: CASSQDTGGPGNTIYF
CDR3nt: TGTGCCAGCAGCCAGGATACAGGGGGTCCTGGAAACACCATATATTTT

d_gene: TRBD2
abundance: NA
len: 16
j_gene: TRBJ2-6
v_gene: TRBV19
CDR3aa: CAADGGALAGANVLTF
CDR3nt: TGTGCCGCCGACGGGGGGGCTTTGGCTGGGGCCAACGTCCTGACTTTC

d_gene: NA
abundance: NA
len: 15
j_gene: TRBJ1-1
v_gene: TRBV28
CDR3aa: CASSSPTRVGTEAFF
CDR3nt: TGTGCCAGCAGTTCTCCAACCAGGGTCGGGACTGAAGCTTTCTTT

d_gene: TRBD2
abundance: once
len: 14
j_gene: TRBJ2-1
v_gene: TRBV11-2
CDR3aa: CASKAGVLYNEQFF
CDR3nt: TGTGCCAGCAAAGCGGGGGTGCTCTACAATGAGCAGTTCTTC

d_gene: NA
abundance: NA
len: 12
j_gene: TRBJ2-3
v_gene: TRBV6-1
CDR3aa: CASSENEDTQYF
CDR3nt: TGTGCCAGCAGTGAAAATGAGGATACGCAGTATTTT

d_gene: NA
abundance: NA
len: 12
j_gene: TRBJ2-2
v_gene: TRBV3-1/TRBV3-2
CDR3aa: CASSQSTGELFF
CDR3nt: TGTGCCAGCAGCCAGAGCACCGGGGAGCTGTTTTTT

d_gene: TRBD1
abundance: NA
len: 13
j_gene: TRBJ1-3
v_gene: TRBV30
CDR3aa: CAWGTGSGNTIYF
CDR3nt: TGTGCCTGGGGGACAGGCTCTGGAAACACCATATATTTT

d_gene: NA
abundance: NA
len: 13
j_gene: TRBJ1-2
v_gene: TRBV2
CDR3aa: CASSTPTGYGYTF
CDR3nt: TGTGCCAGCAGTACCCCGACAGGCTATGGCTACACCTTC

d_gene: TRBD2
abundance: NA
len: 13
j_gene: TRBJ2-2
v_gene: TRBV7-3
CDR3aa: CASSRGLTGELFF
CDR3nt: TGTGCCAGCAGCAGGGGACTAACCGGGGAGCTGTTTTTT

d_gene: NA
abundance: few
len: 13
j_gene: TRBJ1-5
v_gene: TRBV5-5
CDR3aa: CASSLVIGQPQHF
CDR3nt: TGTGCCAGCAGCTTGGTAATCGGTCAGCCCCAGCATTTT

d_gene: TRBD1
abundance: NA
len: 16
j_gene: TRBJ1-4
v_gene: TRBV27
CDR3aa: CASRSGQLVSNEKLFF
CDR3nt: TGTGCCAGTCGATCGGGACAGCTTGTGTCTAATGAAAAACTGTTTTTT

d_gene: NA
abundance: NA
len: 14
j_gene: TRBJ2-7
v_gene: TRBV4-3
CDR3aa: CASSQWQGGGEQYF
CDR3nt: TGCGCCAGCAGCCAGTGGCAGGGAGGCGGCGAGCAGTACTTC

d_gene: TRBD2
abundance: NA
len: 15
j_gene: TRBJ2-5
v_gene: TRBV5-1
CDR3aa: CASRLGTSGVETQYF
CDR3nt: TGCGCCAGTAGACTTGGGACTAGCGGGGTGGAGACCCAGTACTTC

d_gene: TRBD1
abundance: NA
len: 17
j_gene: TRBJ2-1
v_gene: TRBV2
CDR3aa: CASGGQGARSSYNEQFF
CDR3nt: TGTGCCAGCGGGGGACAGGGGGCCCGAAGCTCCTACAATGAGCAGTTCTTC

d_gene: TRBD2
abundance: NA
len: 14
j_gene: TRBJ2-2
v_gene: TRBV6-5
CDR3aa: CASNRGVAGGELFF
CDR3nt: TGTGCCAGCAATCGGGGGGTCGCGGGCGGGGAGCTGTTTTTT

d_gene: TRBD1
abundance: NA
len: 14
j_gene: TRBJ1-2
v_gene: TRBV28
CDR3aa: CASRTGTGRPAATF
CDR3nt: TGTGCCAGCAGGACCGGGACAGGGAGACCGGCAGCCACCTTC

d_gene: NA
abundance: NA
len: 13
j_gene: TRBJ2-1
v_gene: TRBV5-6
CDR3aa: CASSLAGDNEQFF
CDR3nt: TGTGCCAGCAGCTTGGCTGGAGACAATGAGCAGTTCTTC